Below, 13 T cell receptor beta chains from the same sample are listed, as sequenced in a study of radiotherapy plus CTLA-4 blockade in lung cancer. The protocol was immunoSEQ multiplex PCR, while the TCRdb copy is restricted to in-frame clones and leaves out a portion. The sample holds 50,000 to 70,000 clones, 77% seen once. This specimen consisted of peripheral blood, obtained from a patient treated with radiotherapy plus ipilimumab. Source of these receptors: a human donor with non-small cell lung cancer who had a partial response to radiotherapy plus ipilimumab.

The chain combines TRBV27 with TRBJ2-1, with 11 bases matching TRBD2. Looked up from germline, CDR1 is MNHEY and CDR2 is SMNVEV (reference sequence). J was trimmed by 4 bases and V by 5 bases; bases with no gene match: 7. The CDR3 is 16 amino acids. This CDR3 is CASSRSSGGFYNEQFF. DNA for the CDR3: TGTGCCAGCAGTCGGTCTAGCGGGGGGTTTTACAATGAGCAGTTCTTC.

The J gene is TRBJ2-2, the V gene TRBV5-1, with D unresolved. CDR1 is SGHRS and CDR2 is YFSETQ in the germline V gene. The CDR3 spans 15 residues. V was cut by 2 bases and J by 0 bases, with 8 bases left in between. In nucleotides, the CDR3 is TGCGCCAGCAGCTTAATAACACCGAACACCGGGGAGCTGTTTTTT. Translating it yields CASSLITPNTGELFF.

The J gene is TRBJ1-6, the V gene TRBV5-4; weak D call: TRBD1 (6 bases). This CDR3 is 16 amino acids long. Germline loops: CDR1 SGHNT, CDR2 YYREEE (reference sequence). V was clipped by 1 base and J by 7 bases, with 15 bases between them. The CDR3, as DNA: TGTGCCAGCAGCTTGCGGACAGCCCCTAGCAATTCACCCCTCCACTTT. It encodes CASSLRTAPSNSPLHF.

This rearrangement joins TRBV21-1 to TRBJ2-7; TRBD2, as called in the table, went unchecked against the DNA. TRBV21-1 is designated a pseudogene. The CDR3 spans 19 residues. The DNA for the CDR3 is TGTGCCAGCATCTCGGGGATGACTAGCGGGGGGGACCTGTCCTACGAGCAGTACTTC. Translating gives CASISGMTSGGDLSYEQYF.

V is TRBV5-5 and J is TRBJ2-1; 9 bases line up with TRBD1. The germline V gene has CDR1 SGHKS and CDR2 YYEKEE (reference sequence). V dropped 7 bases and J dropped 4; count of bases not matched to a gene: 9. CDR3 length: 15 residues. CDR3 in DNA: TGTGCCAGCGCGACATGGGACAGGGATTACAATGAGCAGTTCTTC. Residues: CASATWDRDYNEQFF.

The V gene is TRBV6-4, the J gene TRBJ2-3, with TRBD2 matching 8 bases. Trimming cost V 6 bases and J 6 bases; bases outside gene matches: 8. Per the germline V gene, CDR1 is MRHNA and CDR2 is SNTAGT. The CDR3 totals 14 residues. DNA of the CDR3: TGTGCCAGCAGCACTAGGGCGGGAGGCGATACGCAGTATTTT. Its protein is CASSTRAGGDTQYF.

A few counts support this clone. The chain links TRBV27 to TRBJ1-2, with TRBD1 matching 10 bases. V trimming: 5 bases; J trimming: 4 bases; junction bases outside the gene matches: 13. Germline V gene lookup returns CDR1 MNHEY and CDR2 SMNVEV (reference sequence). The length of the CDR3 is 17 residues. The CDR3 reads CASSLTGQGVYGYGYTF. The CDR3 bases are TGTGCCAGCAGTCTAACCGGACAGGGGGTTTATGGCTATGGCTACACCTTC.

The rearrangement joins TRBV7-3 to TRBJ1-1, with D uncertain. The CDR3 contains 13 residues. Germline values: CDR1 SGHTA, CDR2 FQGTGA. The V gene lost 2 bases and the J gene lost 5 bases, with 9 bases spanning the gap. The CDR3 reads CASSLGGLTEAFF. In DNA form, the CDR3 reads TGTGCCAGCAGCTTAGGAGGGTTAACTGAAGCTTTCTTT.

This clone was observed a single time. As DNA, the CDR3 is TGCGCCAGCAGCTTCGACAGGGGAGGTACTGAAGCTTTCTTT. It specifies CASSFDRGGTEAFF. The chain combines TRBV5-1 with TRBJ1-1; 8 bases fit TRBD1. V was clipped by 2 bases and J by 5 bases; unmatched bases: 5. This CDR3 region has 14 residues. Germline assignment: CDR1 SGHRS and CDR2 YFSETQ.

This chain's CDR3 is CASSLVTSTDTQYF. DNA for the CDR3: TGTGCCAGCAGCTTAGTGACAAGTACAGATACGCAGTATTTT. The J gene is TRBJ2-3, the V gene TRBV11-2; D uncertain. The germline V and J ends were trimmed by 1 base and 3 bases, with 8 bases remaining between them. Per the germline V gene, CDR1 is SGHAT and CDR2 is FQNNGV. The CDR3 is made up of 14 amino acids.

The V gene is TRBV18, the J gene TRBJ2-1, with 9 nucleotides matching TRBD1. With V trimmed by 5 bases and J by 5 bases, 7 bases remained unmatched. The V gene's germline CDR1 is KGHSH and CDR2 LQKENI. CDR3 length: 15 amino acids. CDR3 in amino acids: CASSTGQGPNNEQFF. The CDR3 bases are TGTGCCAGCTCAACCGGACAGGGGCCTAACAATGAGCAGTTCTTC.

The chain combines TRBV6-5 with TRBJ2-2, with D perhaps TRBD1 (5 bases). Germline V gives CDR1 MNHEY, CDR2 SVGAGI. The CDR3 runs to 15 residues. The V gene lost 2 bases and the J gene lost 3 bases, with 10 bases spanning the gap. The CDR3: CASSYRAGYTGELFF. The CDR3 DNA sequence: TGTGCCAGCAGTTACCGTGCAGGGTACACCGGGGAGCTGTTTTTT.

The rearrangement links TRBV15 to TRBJ1-4; D gene uncertain. CDR1 is LNHNV and CDR2 is YYDKDF in the germline V gene (reference sequence). V was shortened by 4 bases and J by 0 bases, with 9 bases between the two germline ends. The CDR3 loop spans 15 amino acids. CDR3 residues: CATSTRLTTNEKLFF. The CDR3 coding sequence is TGTGCCACCAGCACCCGACTTACAACTAATGAAAAACTGTTTTTT.